These 9 T cell receptor beta chains were sequenced from one sample in a study of cytotoxic CD8 clonotypes in ibrutinib-treated CLL. Generated by immunoSEQ multiplex PCR, the TCRdb table keeps only in-frame clones and is missing some. The sample lists about 120,000 clones; about 58% were seen once. The material sequenced was PBMCs, taken after 24 months of ibrutinib treatment. These TCRs come from a human donor with chronic lymphocytic leukemia.

V is TRBV5-6 and J is TRBJ2-1; 7 bases line up with TRBD2. The CDR3 totals 17 residues. Trimming at V came to 3 bases and at J to 1 base, leaving 10 bases not matched to a gene. Germline loops: CDR1 SGHDT, CDR2 YYEEEE. Written as DNA, the CDR3 is TGTGCCAGCAGCTCCACCCTGGGGGGGGTTTCCTACAATGAGCAGTTCTTC. Translating it yields CASSSTLGGVSYNEQFF. The complete variable domain, with remaining parts taken from reference TRBV5-6 and TRBJ2-1, reads DAGVTQSPTHLIKTRGQQVTLRCSPKSGHDTVSWYQQALGQGPQFIFQYYEEEERQRGNFPDRFSGHQFPNYSSELNVNALLLGDSALYLCASSSTLGGVSYNEQFFGPGTRLTVL.

In this sample, this clone turned up a few times. The chain combines TRBV7-8 with TRBJ1-5; D is undetermined. V lost 2 bases and J lost 0, with 2 bases in between. The CDR3 covers 13 residues. CDR1 SGHVS and CDR2 FQNEAQ come from the germline V gene. CDR3 nucleotide sequence: TGTGCCAGCAGCTTAAATAGCAATCAGCCCCAGCATTTT. Translating it yields CASSLNSNQPQHF.

The chain links TRBV11-3 to TRBJ2-3, with 9 bases lining up with TRBD1. Germline V lookup: CDR1 SGHNT, CDR2 YENEEA. J lost 2 bases, V lost 1 base, and 7 bases had no gene match. The CDR3 extends over 17 amino acids. In DNA form, the CDR3 reads TGTGCCAGCAGCTTAGGGCAAAGGACAGGGGCCACAGATACGCAGTATTTT. Protein product: CASSLGQRTGATDTQYF.

The chain is built from TRBV6-5 and TRBJ2-1; the D call may be TRBD1 or TRBD2 (5 bases each). The germline gives CDR1 MNHEY, CDR2 SVGAGI. The CDR3 runs 12 residues. The V end lost 0 bases, the J end lost 11 bases, and 8 bases lay between the germline ends. CDR3 DNA sequence: TGTGCCAGCAGTTACTCGGGACGGAAGCAGTTCTTC. Translating it yields CASSYSGRKQFF.

This clone showed up just a few times. The chain uses TRBV5-6 and TRBJ2-5; a weak D match, TRBD2 (5 bases). Germline V lookup: CDR1 SGHDT, CDR2 YYEEEE. The CDR3 covers 14 residues. Trimming left V 6 bases short and J 5 bases short, with 17 bases between. CDR3 DNA sequence: TGTGCCAGCATGGACGGGGTCGTGAAGGAGACCCAGTACTTC. It codes for CASMDGVVKETQYF. Full variable domain (missing parts from reference TRBV5-6 and TRBJ2-5): DAGVTQSPTHLIKTRGQQVTLRCSPKSGHDTVSWYQQALGQGPQFIFQYYEEEERQRGNFPDRFSGHQFPNYSSELNVNALLLGDSALYLCASMDGVVKETQYFGPGTRLLVL.

The CDR3 is CASSPIPDGEQYF. As DNA, the CDR3 is TGTGCCAGCTCACCTATACCTGACGGCGAGCAGTACTTC. The chain has TRBV18 and TRBJ2-7, with D hard to call. V lost 3 bases and J lost 6, with 12 bases in between. The CDR3 spans 13 residues. CDR1 and CDR2 (germline): KGHSH, LQKENI.

The chain recombines TRBV25-1 with TRBJ1-1, with 7 bases fitting TRBD1. The CDR3 is 13 amino acids. The V and J ends lost 7 bases and 4 bases, in that order; junction bases with no gene match: 6. Per the germline V gene, CDR1 is MGHDK and CDR2 is SYGVNS. The CDR3: CASIDRVATEAFF. The DNA for the CDR3 is TGTGCCAGCATCGACAGGGTGGCCACTGAAGCTTTCTTT.

J is TRBJ2-7 and V is TRBV6-5; 8 bases agree with TRBD2. The germline CDR1 and CDR2 sequences are MNHEY and SVGAGI. This CDR3 has 15 residues. V lost 0 bases and J lost 3; bases outside the gene matches: 4. The CDR3 sequence: CASSYSSAGGYEQYF. The CDR3 nucleotides are TGTGCCAGCAGTTACTCGAGCGCGGGGGGCTACGAGCAGTACTTC.

V gene TRBV15 combines with J gene TRBJ1-5; D might be TRBD1 (6 bases). Germline assignment: CDR1 LNHNV and CDR2 YYDKDF (reference sequence). The V and J ends lost 9 bases and 5 bases respectively, with 17 bases between them. This CDR3 has 14 amino acids. This CDR3 reads CATKQGRGDQPQHF. The DNA for the CDR3 is TGTGCCACTAAGCAGGGGAGGGGTGATCAGCCCCAGCATTTT.